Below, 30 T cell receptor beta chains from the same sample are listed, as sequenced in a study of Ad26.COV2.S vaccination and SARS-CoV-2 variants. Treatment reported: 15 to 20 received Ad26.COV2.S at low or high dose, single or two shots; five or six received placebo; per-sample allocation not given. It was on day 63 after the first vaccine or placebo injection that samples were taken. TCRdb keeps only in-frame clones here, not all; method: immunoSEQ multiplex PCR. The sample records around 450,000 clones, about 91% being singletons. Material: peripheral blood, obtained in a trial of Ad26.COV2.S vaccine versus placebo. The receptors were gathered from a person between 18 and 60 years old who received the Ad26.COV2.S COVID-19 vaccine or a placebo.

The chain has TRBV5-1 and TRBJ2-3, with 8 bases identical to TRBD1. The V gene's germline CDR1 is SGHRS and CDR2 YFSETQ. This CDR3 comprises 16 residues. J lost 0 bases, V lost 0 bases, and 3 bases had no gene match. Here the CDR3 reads CASSLGQGPSTDTQYF. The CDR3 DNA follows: TGCGCCAGCAGCTTGGGACAGGGGCCGAGCACAGATACGCAGTATTTT.

The CDR3, as DNA: TGTGCCAGCAGCGTAGCGGGGGGCGGGGCAGTTGCAGATACGCAGTATTTT. It specifies CASSVAGGGAVADTQYF. V is TRBV9 and J is TRBJ2-3, with TRBD2 as a possible D gene (7 bases). Between the trimmed V and J ends, which lost 0 bases and 4 bases, there was a span of 18 bases. CDR1 and CDR2 from the germline V gene are SGDLS and YYNGEE. This CDR3 has 17 amino acids.

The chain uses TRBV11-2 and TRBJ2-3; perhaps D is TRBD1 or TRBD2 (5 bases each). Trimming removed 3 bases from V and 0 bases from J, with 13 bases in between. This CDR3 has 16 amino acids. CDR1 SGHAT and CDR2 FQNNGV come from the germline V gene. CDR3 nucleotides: TGTGCCAGCAGCTTGACAGTAGCGCTTAGCACAGATACGCAGTATTTT. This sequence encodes CASSLTVALSTDTQYF.

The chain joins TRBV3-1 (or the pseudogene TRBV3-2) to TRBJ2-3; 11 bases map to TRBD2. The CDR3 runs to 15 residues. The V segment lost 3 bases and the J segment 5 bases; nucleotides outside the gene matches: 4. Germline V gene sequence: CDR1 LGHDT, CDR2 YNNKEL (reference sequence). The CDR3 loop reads CASSQLLAGEDTQYF. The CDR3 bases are TGTGCCAGCAGCCAGCTACTAGCGGGAGAAGATACGCAGTATTTT.

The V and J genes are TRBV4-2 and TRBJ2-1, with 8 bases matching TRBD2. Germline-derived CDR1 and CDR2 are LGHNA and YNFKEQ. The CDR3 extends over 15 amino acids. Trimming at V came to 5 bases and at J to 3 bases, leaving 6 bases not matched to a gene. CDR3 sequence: CASSRRRGDYNEQFF. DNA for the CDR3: TGTGCCAGCAGCAGGCGGCGGGGGGACTACAATGAGCAGTTCTTC.

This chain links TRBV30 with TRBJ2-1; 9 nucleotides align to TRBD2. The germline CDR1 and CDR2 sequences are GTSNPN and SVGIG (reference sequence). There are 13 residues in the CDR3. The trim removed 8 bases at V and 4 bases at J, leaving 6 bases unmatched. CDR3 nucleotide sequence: TGTGCCCATAGCGGGGGACTTTACAATGAGCAGTTCTTC. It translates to CAHSGGLYNEQFF.

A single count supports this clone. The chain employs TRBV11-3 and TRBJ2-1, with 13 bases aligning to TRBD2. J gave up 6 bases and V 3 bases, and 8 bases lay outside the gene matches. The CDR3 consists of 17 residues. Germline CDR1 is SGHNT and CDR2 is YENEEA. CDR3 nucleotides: TGTGCCAGCAGCTTCCCTACTAGCGGGAGGGACTTCAATGAGCAGTTCTTC. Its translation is CASSFPTSGRDFNEQFF.

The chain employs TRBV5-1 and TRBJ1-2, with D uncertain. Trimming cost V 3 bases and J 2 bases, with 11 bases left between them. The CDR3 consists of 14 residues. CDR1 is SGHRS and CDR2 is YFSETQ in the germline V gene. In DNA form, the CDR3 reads TGCGCCAGCAGCTCCTTCGGGCAGAACTATGGCTACACCTTC. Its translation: CASSSFGQNYGYTF.

The DNA for the CDR3 is TGTGCCAGCAGCTTAGTGTCTAGACAGGTTTACGATGGCTACACCTTC. It encodes CASSLVSRQVYDGYTF. V is TRBV7-2 and J is TRBJ1-2; the D gene is possibly TRBD1 (6 bases). Germline CDR1 is SGHTA and CDR2 is FQGNSA. The CDR3 loop spans 16 amino acids. Trimming pared 1 base from V and 6 bases from J, leaving 18 bases between. Together with reference TRBV7-2 and TRBJ1-2, the CDR3 gives the full variable domain: GAGVSQSPSNKVTEKGKDVELRCDPISGHTALYWYRQSLGQGLEFLIYFQGNSAPDKSGLPSDRFSAERTGGSVSTLTIQRTQQEDSAVYLCASSLVSRQVYDGYTFGSGTRLTVV.

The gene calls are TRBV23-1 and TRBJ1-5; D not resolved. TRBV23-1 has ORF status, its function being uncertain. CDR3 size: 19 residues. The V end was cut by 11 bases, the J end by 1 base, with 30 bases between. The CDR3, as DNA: TGCGCCCAAGCGAAAAATGGGGTGGAACCCACCGGGAGCAATCAGCCCCAGCATTTT. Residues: CAQAKNGVEPTGSNQPQHF.

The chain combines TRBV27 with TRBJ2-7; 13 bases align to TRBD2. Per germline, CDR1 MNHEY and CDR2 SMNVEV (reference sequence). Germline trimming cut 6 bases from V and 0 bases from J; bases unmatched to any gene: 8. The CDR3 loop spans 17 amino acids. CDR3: CASSFGLAGETSYEQYF. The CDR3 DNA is TGTGCCAGCAGCTTCGGACTAGCGGGGGAAACCTCCTACGAGCAGTACTTC.

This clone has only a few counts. The chain's CDR3 is CASSGLFAEAFF. The CDR3 coding sequence is TGTGCCAGCAGCGGACTTTTCGCTGAAGCTTTCTTT. The V gene is TRBV6-6, the J gene TRBJ1-1; D ambiguous. V lost 6 bases to trimming and J lost 6 bases, with 11 bases between them. Per germline, CDR1 MNHNY and CDR2 SVGAGI (reference sequence). The CDR3 is 12 amino acids.

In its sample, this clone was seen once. The chain's CDR3 is CASSLAGTRDNEQFF. The CDR3 DNA sequence: TGTGCCAGCAGCTTGGCAGGGACTAGAGACAATGAGCAGTTCTTC. The rearrangement joins TRBV5-4 to TRBJ2-1; 8 bases agree with TRBD2. This CDR3 has 15 residues. Germline V lookup: CDR1 SGHNT, CDR2 YYREEE (reference sequence). V shed 0 bases, J shed 5 bases, and the junction held 4 bases outside the gene matches.

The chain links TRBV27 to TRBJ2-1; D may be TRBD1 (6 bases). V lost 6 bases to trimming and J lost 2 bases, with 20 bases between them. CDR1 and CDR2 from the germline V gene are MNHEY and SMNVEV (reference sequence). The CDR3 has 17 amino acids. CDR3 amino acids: CASRDRRKHPTYNEQFF. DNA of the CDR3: TGTGCCAGCAGGGACAGAAGGAAGCATCCCACCTACAATGAGCAGTTCTTC.

CDR3 protein: CASGEITRGNTEAFF. The DNA of the CDR3 is TGTGCCAGCGGCGAGATTACGAGGGGAAACACTGAAGCTTTCTTT. The V call is TRBV6-5, the J call TRBJ1-1, with D tentatively TRBD1 (5 bases). The V gene's germline CDR1 is MNHEY and CDR2 SVGAGI. Trimming stripped 8 bases from V and 2 bases from J, with 18 bases between. The CDR3 has 15 amino acids.

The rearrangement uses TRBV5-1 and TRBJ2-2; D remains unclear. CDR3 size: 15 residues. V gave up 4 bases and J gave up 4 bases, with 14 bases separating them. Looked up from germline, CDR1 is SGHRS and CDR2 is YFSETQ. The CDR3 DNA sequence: TGCGCCAGCAGCGGAAGCCTAATGCGCACCGGGGAGCTGTTTTTT. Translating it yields CASSGSLMRTGELFF.

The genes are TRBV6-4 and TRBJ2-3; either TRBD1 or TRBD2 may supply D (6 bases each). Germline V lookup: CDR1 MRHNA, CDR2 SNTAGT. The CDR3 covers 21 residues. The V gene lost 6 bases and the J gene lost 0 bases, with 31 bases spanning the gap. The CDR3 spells CASRDQGQGTSDSVSTDTQYF. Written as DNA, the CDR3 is TGTGCCAGCAGGGACCAAGGGCAGGGGACTTCAGATAGTGTGAGCACAGATACGCAGTATTTT.

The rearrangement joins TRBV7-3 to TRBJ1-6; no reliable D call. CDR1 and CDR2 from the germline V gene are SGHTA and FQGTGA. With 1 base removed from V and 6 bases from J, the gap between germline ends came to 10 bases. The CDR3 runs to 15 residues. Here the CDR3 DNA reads TGTGCCAGCAGCTTAATCGCCCAGAGTAATTCACCCCTCCACTTT. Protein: CASSLIAQSNSPLHF.

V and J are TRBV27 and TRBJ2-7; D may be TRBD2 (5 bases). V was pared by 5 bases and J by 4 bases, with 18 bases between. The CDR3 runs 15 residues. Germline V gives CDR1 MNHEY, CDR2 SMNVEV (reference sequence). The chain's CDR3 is CASSPTFGLPYEQYV. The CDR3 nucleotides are TGTGCCAGCAGTCCGACATTCGGACTCCCATACGAGCAGTACGTC.

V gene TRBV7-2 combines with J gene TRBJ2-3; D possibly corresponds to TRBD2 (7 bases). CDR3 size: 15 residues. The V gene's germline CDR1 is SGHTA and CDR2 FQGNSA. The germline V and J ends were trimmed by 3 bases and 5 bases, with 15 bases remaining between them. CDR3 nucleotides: TGTGCCAGCAGCTTCTCCGGGGGGCTAGGAGATACGCAGTATTTT. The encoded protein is CASSFSGGLGDTQYF.

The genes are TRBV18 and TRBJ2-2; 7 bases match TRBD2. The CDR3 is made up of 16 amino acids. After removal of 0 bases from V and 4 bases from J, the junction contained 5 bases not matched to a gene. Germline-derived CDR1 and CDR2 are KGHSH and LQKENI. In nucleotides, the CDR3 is TGTGCCAGCTCACCACCGGCGCGGGGGAGCACCGGGGAGCTGTTTTTT. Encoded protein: CASSPPARGSTGELFF. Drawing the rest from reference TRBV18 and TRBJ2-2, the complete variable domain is NAGVMQNPRHLVRRRGQEARLRCSPMKGHSHVYWYRQLPEEGLKFMVYLQKENIIDESGMPKERFSAEFPKEGPSILRIQQVVRGDSAAYFCASSPPARGSTGELFFGEGSRLTVL.

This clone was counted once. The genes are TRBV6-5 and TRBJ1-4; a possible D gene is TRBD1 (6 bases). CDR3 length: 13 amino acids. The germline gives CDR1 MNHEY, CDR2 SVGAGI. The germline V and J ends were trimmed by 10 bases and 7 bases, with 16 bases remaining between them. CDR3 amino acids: CATGRQGFEKLFF. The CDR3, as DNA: TGTGCCACTGGGCGGCAGGGGTTTGAAAAACTGTTTTTT.

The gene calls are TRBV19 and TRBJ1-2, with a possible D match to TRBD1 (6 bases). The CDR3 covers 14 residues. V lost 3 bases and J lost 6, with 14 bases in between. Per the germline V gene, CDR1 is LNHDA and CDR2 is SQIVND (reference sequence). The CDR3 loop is CASSIRGQVDGYTF. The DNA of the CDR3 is TGTGCCAGTAGTATTCGGGGGCAAGTCGATGGCTACACCTTC.

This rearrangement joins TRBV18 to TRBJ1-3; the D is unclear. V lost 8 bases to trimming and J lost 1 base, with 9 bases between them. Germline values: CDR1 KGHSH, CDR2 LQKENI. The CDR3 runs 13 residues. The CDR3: CASQNTSGNTIYF. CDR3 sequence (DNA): TGTGCCAGCCAAAACACTTCTGGAAACACCATATATTTT.

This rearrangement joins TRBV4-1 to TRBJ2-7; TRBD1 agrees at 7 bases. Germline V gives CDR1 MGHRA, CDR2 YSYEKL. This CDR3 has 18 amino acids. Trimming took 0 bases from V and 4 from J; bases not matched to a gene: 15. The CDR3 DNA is TGCGCCAGCAGCCAAGACCCACCAGAAGGGGGCCTTGTATACGAGCAGTACTTC. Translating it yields CASSQDPPEGGLVYEQYF.

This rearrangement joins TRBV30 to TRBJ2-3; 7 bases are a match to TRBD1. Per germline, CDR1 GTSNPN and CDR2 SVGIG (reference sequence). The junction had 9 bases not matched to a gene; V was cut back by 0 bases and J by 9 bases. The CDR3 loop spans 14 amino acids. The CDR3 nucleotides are TGTGCCTGGAGTGTACGACAGGGAGCTGAGACGCAGTATTTT. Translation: CAWSVRQGAETQYF. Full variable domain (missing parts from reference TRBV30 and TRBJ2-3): SQTIHQWPATLVQPVGSPLSLECTVEGTSNPNLYWYRQAAGRGLQLLFYSVGIGQISSEVPQNLSASRPQDRQFILSSKKLLLSDSGFYLCAWSVRQGAETQYFGPGTRLTVL.

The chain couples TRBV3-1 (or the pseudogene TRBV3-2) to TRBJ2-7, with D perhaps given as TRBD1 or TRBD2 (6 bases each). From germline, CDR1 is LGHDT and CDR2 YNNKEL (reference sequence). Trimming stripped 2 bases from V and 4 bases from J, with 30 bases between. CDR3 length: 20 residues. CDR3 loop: CASSQFSFARGVGYFYEQYF. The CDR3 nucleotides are TGTGCCAGCAGCCAATTTTCCTTTGCGAGGGGGGTGGGTTACTTTTACGAGCAGTACTTC.

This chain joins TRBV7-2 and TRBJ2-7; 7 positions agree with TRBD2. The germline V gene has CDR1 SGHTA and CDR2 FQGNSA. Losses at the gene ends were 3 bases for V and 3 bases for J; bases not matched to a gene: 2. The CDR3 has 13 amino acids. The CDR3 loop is CASSFSSGYEQYV. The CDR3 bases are TGTGCCAGCAGCTTCTCTAGCGGCTACGAGCAGTACGTC.

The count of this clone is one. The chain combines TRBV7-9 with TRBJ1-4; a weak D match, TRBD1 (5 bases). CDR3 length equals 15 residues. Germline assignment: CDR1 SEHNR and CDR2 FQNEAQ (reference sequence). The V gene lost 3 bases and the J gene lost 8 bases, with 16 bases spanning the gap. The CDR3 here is CASSFLRDGVEKLFF. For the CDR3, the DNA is TGTGCCAGCAGCTTTTTACGGGACGGTGTAGAAAAACTGTTTTTT.

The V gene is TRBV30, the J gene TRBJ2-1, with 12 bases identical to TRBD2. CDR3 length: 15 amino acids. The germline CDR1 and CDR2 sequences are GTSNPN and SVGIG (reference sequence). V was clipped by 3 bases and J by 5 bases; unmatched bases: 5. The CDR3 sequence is CAWSRGLAGNNEQFF. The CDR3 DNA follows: TGTGCCTGGAGCAGGGGACTAGCGGGCAACAATGAGCAGTTCTTC.